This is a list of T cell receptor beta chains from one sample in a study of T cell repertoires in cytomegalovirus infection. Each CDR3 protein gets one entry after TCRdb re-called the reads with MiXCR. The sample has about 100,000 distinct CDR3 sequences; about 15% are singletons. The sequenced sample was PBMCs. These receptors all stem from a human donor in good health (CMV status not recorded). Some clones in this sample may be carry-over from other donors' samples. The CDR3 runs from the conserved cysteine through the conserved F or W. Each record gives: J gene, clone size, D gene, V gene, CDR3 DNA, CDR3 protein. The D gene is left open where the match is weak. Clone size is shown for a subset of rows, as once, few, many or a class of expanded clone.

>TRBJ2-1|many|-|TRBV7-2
TGTGCCAGCAGCTTCCGACGGTACAATGAGCAGTTCTTC
CASSFRRYNEQFF
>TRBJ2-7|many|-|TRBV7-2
TGTGCCAGCACCCTTCAGGGTACGAAGAACGAGCAGTACTTC
CASTLQGTKNEQYF
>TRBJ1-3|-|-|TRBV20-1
TGCAGTGCTAAGAACGCGGGGCGCGGTGGAAACACCATATATTTT
CSAKNAGRGGNTIYF
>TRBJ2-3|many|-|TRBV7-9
TGTGCCAGCAGCTTAAAAAAGGAGCCTCTTGCCACAGATACGCAGTATTTT
CASSLKKEPLATDTQYF
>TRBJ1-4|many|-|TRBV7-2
TGTGCCAGCAGCTTGAGTACGGGGGGTGAAAAACTGTTTTTT
CASSLSTGGEKLFF
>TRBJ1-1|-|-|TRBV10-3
TGTACCATCAGTGAGTCCGTGAACACTGAAGCTTTCTTT
CTISESVNTEAFF
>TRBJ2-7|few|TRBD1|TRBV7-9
TGTGCCAGCAGCTTATTCGGACAGGGCTTATACGAGCAGTACTTC
CASSLFGQGLYEQYF
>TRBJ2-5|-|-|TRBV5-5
TGTGCCAGCAGCAGTTGGGGACGGAGTGGGCAAGAGACCCAGTACTTC
CASSSWGRSGQETQYF
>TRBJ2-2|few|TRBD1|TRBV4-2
TGTGCCAGCAGCTTGGGGGACAGAAACACCGGGGAGCTGTTTTTT
CASSLGDRNTGELFF
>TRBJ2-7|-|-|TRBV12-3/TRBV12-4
TGTGCCAGCAGTTTATCGTCTCAGGGGAGCGAGCAGTACTTC
CASSLSSQGSEQYF
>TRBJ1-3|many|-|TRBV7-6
TGTGCCAGCAGCTTCCAGTCCGGGGGCGGTGGAAACACCATATATTTT
CASSFQSGGGGNTIYF
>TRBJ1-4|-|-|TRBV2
TGTGCCAGCAGTAGTGGGAGTGGGCATGAAAAACTGTTTTTT
CASSSGSGHEKLFF
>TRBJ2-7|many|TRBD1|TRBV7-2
TGTGCCAGCAGCATGGGACAGGGAGGCGACGAGCAGTACTTC
CASSMGQGGDEQYF
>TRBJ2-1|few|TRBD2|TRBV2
TGTGCCAGCAGTGAAGCCCTTAGCGGGAGAAGTATCAATGAGCAGTTCTTC
CASSEALSGRSINEQFF
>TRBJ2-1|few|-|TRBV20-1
TGCAGTGCTGTAGCGGTGAGCTCCTACAATGAGCAGTTCTTC
CSAVAVSSYNEQFF
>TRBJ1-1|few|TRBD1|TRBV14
TGTGCCAGCAGCTCCCAGGGGGACACTGAAGCTTTCTTT
CASSSQGDTEAFF
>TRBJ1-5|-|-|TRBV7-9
TGTGCCAGCAGCTTAGTCAGACCCAGTAATCAGCCCCAGCATTTT
CASSLVRPSNQPQHF
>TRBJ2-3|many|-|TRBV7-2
TGTGCCAGCAGCTTCCGGGGCGGGGTACATACGCAGTATTTT
CASSFRGGVHTQYF
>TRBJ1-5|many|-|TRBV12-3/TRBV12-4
TGTGCCAGCACCCTTGGGGGGCCCTCTCAGCCCCAGCATTTT
CASTLGGPSQPQHF
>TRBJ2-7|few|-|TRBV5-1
TGCGCCAGCAGCACGGGCAGCTCCTACGAGCAGTACTTC
CASSTGSSYEQYF
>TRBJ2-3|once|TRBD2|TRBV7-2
TGTGCCAGCAGTCGACGACTAGCGGGGCCCCTCACAGATACGCAGTATTTT
CASSRRLAGPLTDTQYF
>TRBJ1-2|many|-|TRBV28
TGTGCCAGCATTCGCTCCGGGATTCCAGTCCACTATGGCTACACCTTC
CASIRSGIPVHYGYTF
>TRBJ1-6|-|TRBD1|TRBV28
TGTGCCAGCAGTTTACAAGGGGGCCGATCACCCCTCCACTTT
CASSLQGGRSPLHF
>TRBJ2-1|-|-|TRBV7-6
TGTGCCAGCAGCTTCCCGGGGCATGGGAAGTTCTTC
CASSFPGHGKFF
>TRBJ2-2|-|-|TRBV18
TGTGCCAGCTCATCTGGACAGCTCACCGGGGAGCTGTTTTTT
CASSSGQLTGELFF